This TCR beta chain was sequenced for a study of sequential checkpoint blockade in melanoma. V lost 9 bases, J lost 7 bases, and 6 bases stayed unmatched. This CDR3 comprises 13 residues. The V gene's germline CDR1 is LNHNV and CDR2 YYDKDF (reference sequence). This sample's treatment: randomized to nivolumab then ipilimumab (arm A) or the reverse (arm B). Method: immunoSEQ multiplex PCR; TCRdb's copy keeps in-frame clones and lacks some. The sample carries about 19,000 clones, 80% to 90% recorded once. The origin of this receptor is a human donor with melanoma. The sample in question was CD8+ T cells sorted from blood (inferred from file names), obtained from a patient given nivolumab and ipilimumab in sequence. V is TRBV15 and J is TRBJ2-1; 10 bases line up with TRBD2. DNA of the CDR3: TGTGCCACGTCCGGGACTAGCGTGAATGAGCAGTTCTTC. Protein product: CATSGTSVNEQFF. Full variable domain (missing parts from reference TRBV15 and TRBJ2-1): DAMVIQNPRYQVTQFGKPVTLSCSQTLNHNVMYWYQQKSSQAPKLLFHYYDKDFNNEADTPDNFQSRRPNTSFCFLDIRSPGLGDTAMYLCATSGTSVNEQFFGPGTRLTVL.